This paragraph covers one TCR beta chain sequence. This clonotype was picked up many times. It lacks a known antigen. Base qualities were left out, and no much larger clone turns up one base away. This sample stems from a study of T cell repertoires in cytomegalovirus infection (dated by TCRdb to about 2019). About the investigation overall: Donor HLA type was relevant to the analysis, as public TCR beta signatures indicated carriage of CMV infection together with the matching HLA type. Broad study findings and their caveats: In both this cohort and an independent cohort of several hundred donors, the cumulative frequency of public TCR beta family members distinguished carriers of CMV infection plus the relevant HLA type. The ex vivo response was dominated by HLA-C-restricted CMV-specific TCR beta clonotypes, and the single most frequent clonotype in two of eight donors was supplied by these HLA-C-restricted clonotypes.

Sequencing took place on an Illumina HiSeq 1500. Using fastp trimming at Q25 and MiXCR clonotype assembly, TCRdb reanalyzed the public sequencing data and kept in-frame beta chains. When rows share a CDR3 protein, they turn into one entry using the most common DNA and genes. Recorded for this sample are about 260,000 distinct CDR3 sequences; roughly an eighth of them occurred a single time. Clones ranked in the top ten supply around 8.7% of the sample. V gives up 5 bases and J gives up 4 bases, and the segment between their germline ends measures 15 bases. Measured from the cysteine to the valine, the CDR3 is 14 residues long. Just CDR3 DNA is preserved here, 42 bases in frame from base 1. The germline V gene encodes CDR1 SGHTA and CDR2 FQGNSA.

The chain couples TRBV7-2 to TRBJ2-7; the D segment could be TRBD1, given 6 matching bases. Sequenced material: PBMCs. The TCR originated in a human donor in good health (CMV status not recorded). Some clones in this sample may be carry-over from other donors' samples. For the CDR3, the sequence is CASSALGQWYEQYV. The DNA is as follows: TGTGCCAGCAGCGCCCTAGGACAGTGGTACGAGCAGTACGTC.